The present entry profiles one T cell receptor (beta chain) with its context. Its antigen remains unidentified. The sample is drawn from a study of cytomegalovirus exposure and HLA in healthy donors. The PCR contained 60 Vbeta and 13 Jbeta primers. Only in-frame clones appear in the TCRdb table, and some are missing; sequencing was by immunoSEQ multiplex PCR. The table has under 200,000 clones, 82% seen once. Germline CDR1 GTSNPN, CDR2 SVGIG (reference sequence). The CDR3 extends over 15 amino acids. Trimming pared 3 bases from V and 7 bases from J, leaving 19 bases between. Study findings and constraints: In a later analysis, a missense DCLRE1C variant was linked to TCR beta V- and J-gene trimming. Across HLA loci, a later analysis found differing TCR association rates, with DRB1 most and HLA-C fewest. An Asian-associated ancestry cluster reportedly showed fewer N-insertions than the approximately 660-donor mean in a later analysis.

The TCR sequence derives from a girl aged 2 to 10 in good health and CMV-seropositive. Sequencing used PBMCs. The chain uses TRBV30 and TRBJ2-1; D is perhaps TRBD2 (5 bases). The CDR3 DNA follows: TGTGCCTGGAGCATCGGGGTTACCCCTCGGAATGAGCAGTTCTTC. This sequence encodes CAWSIGVTPRNEQFF.